This T cell receptor beta chain was sequenced for a study of T cell repertoires in cytomegalovirus infection. Notes on the study in general: In two of eight donors, the top clonotype was HLA-C-restricted CMV-specific.

Germline CDR1 and CDR2: MNHEY and SMNVEV (reference sequence). CDR3 length: 15 amino acids. The junction had 10 bases not matched to a gene; V was cut back by 5 bases and J by 5 bases. This clonotype showed up many times. Antigen: not known. Via MiXCR, TCRdb re-called the reads, giving one row per CDR3 protein. The sample records under 850,000 distinct CDR3 sequences, about 33% being singletons. This sample comprised cultured PBMCs, obtained from culture after CMV antigen stimulation. The receptor's source is a human donor in good health (CMV status not recorded). Some clones in this sample may be carry-over from other donors' samples. This chain connects TRBV27 to TRBJ1-1, with TRBD1 matching 8 bases. Here the CDR3 reads CASSPPTGGLTEAFF. The CDR3 DNA reads TGTGCCAGCAGTCCTCCTACAGGGGGATTGACTGAAGCTTTCTTT.